This TCR beta chain stems from a study of blood T cell repertoires in COVID-19. Study as a whole: Whether acute or convalescent, the COVID-19 samples came from the United States, Italy and Spain. T cells, B-cell-depleted T cells, or PBMCs supplied cDNA or gDNA.

Per the original data handling: By means of reference gene primer amplification, nucleated cell counts were estimated. Profiling relied on immunoSEQ multiplex PCR, and the TCRdb table lists in-frame clones only, not all of them. That table is the source of V, J and clone size, and D and trimming were worked out from the DNA. The sample records some 37,000 clones, approximately 88% being singletons. This clone was recorded only once. The CDR3 has 17 amino acids. The V gene's germline CDR1 is GTSNPN and CDR2 SVGIG (reference sequence). V shed 0 bases, J shed 0 bases, and the junction held 5 bases outside the gene matches.

Sequenced input: peripheral blood. The V gene is TRBV30, the J gene TRBJ2-5; TRBD2 agrees at 12 bases. The TCR sequence derives from a woman in her seventies with acute or convalescent COVID-19. The DNA for the CDR3 is TGTGCCTGGAGTGTACGAAGGACTAGCGGGGACCAAGAGACCCAGTACTTC. It yields the protein CAWSVRRTSGDQETQYF.